The T cell receptor (beta chain) under discussion was sequenced for a study of CXCR3-negative and CXCR3-positive naive CD8 T cells. CDR1 and CDR2 (germline): MDHEN, SYDVKM. The CDR3 loop spans 16 amino acids. Study-wide results and limits: Both of the naive subsets showed about the same high diversity, but memory CD8+ cells had much less. Cryopreserved PBMCs had partly decreased CXCR3 expression; fresh PBMCs were used in most assays. TRB CDR3s were more hydrophobic in CXCR3-positive than in CXCR3-negative naive cells. Naive subsets did not differ in surface CD5, and the authors estimated TCR strength using properties of the TRB CDR3.

As to this clonotype: Its specificity is not known.

The method, 5' RACE with UMI labels, was used to prepare the TRB cDNA libraries. TCRdb processed the 5' RACE reads again and assigns one entry to each CDR3 protein, with no DNA. Listed are roughly 110,000 distinct CDR3 sequences; about 0.35% falls within the top ten. Triplicate roughly 300,000-cell sorts were made of each CD8+ T cell subset. The J gene is TRBJ1-1, the V gene TRBV28. The specimen was naive CXCR3+ CD8+ T cells from blood. Subset meaning: CD45RO-CCR7+CD27+CD95- naive CD8+ T cells expressing CXCR3 (TNR3+). The sequence was collected from a human donor in good health. Some clones in this sample may be carry-over from other donors' samples. CDR3 sequence reads: CASSSPRLDGNTEAFF.